Listed here are 23 T cell receptor beta chains from one sample, sequenced in a study of blood T cell repertoires in COVID-19. The data were produced by immunoSEQ multiplex PCR, yet TCRdb's version contains in-frame clones alone and is incomplete. Among about 190,000 clones listed, approximately 91% were seen once. Material: peripheral blood. The receptors here all came from a man aged 35 to 55 with acute or convalescent COVID-19.

The chain is built from TRBV4-1 and TRBJ1-5; 7 nucleotides line up with TRBD1. Germline CDR1 and CDR2: MGHRA and YSYEKL. The CDR3 sequence is 16 residues long. The V segment lost 3 bases and the J segment 2 bases; nucleotides outside the gene matches: 7. CDR3 sequence reads: CASSHHRGAGNQPQHF. CDR3 DNA sequence: TGCGCCAGCAGCCACCACAGGGGCGCGGGCAATCAGCCCCAGCATTTT.

This chain connects TRBV12-3 or TRBV12-4 to TRBJ1-4, with D unresolved. The CDR3 has 13 amino acids. The V end lost 6 bases, the J end lost 4 bases, and 9 bases lay between the germline ends. The CDR3 DNA reads TGTGCCAGCAGATCGGGTTATAATGAAAAACTGTTTTTT. It encodes CASRSGYNEKLFF.

V and J are TRBV7-6 and TRBJ2-2; 9 nucleotides align to TRBD2. V gave up 7 bases and J gave up 3 bases; unmatched junction bases: 6. Germline assignment: CDR1 SGHVS and CDR2 FNYEAQ. The CDR3 is 15 amino acids. CDR3 sequence reads: CASTPTSGYTGELFF. As DNA, the CDR3 is TGTGCCAGCACGCCTACTAGCGGGTACACCGGGGAGCTGTTTTTT. The whole variable domain, filled in from reference TRBV7-6 and TRBJ2-2, reads GAGVSQSPRYKVTKRGQDVALRCDPISGHVSLYWYRQALGQGPEFLTYFNYEAQQDKSGLPNDRFSAERPEGSISTLTIQRTEQRDSAMYRCASTPTSGYTGELFFGEGSRLTVL.

The chain combines TRBV9 with TRBJ2-1; 8 bases are a match to TRBD1. Germline lookup yields CDR1 SGDLS and CDR2 YYNGEE. This CDR3 contains 13 residues. The J segment lost 15 bases and the V segment lost 4 bases, leaving 12 bases of the junction unmatched. DNA of the CDR3: TGTGCCAGCAGCCCAACGTCCGGGACAGGATTGTTCTTC. Its protein is CASSPTSGTGLFF. The variable domain in full, completed from reference TRBV9 and TRBJ2-1, reads DSGVTQTPKHLITATGQRVTLRCSPRSGDLSVYWYQQSLDQGLQFLIQYYNGEERAKGNILERFSAQQFPDLHSELNLSSLELGDSALYFCASSPTSGTGLFFGPGTRLTVL.

The gene calls are TRBV7-3 and TRBJ2-7; 7 positions match TRBD1. The length of the CDR3 is 15 residues. Per the germline V gene, CDR1 is SGHTA and CDR2 is FQGTGA. Trimming cost V 4 bases and J 4 bases; bases outside gene matches: 10. DNA for the CDR3: TGTGCCAGCAGCTCCCCCCAGGGGGTTAGATACGAGCAGTACTTC. This gives the protein CASSSPQGVRYEQYF.

The V call is TRBV5-1, the J call TRBJ1-4; D is possibly TRBD1 (6 bases). The CDR3 consists of 15 residues. Germline-derived CDR1 and CDR2 are SGHRS and YFSETQ. The germline V and J ends were trimmed by 0 bases and 6 bases, with 12 bases remaining between them. The CDR3 nucleotides are TGCGCCAGCAGCTTGGGCGGGGGCGCGCATGAAAAACTGTTTTTT. This translates into CASSLGGGAHEKLFF. Supplemented by reference TRBV5-1 and TRBJ1-4, the full variable domain reads KAGVTQTPRYLIKTRGQQVTLSCSPISGHRSVSWYQQTPGQGLQFLFEYFSETQRNKGNFPGRFSGRQFSNSRSEMNVSTLELGDSALYLCASSLGGGAHEKLFFGSGTQLSVL.

The chain carries TRBV4-1 and TRBJ2-7; the match to TRBD1 covers 9 bases. V gave up 2 bases and J gave up 4 bases; unmatched junction bases: 9. The CDR3 contains 16 residues. Germline V gene lookup returns CDR1 MGHRA and CDR2 YSYEKL. The CDR3 is CASSQSPGQGEYEQYF. In DNA, the CDR3 is TGCGCCAGCAGCCAAAGTCCGGGACAGGGAGAATACGAGCAGTACTTC.

The chain couples TRBV19 to TRBJ1-2; 9 bases align to TRBD1. Germline assignment: CDR1 LNHDA and CDR2 SQIVND (reference sequence). The V gene end was trimmed by 3 bases and the J gene end by 3 bases; junction bases not matched to a gene: 11. This CDR3 is built from 17 residues. In DNA, the CDR3 is TGTGCCAGTAGTATCGGTGGGACAGGGATTTATGACTATGGCTACACCTTC. Translation gives CASSIGGTGIYDYGYTF.

Concerning this clone: One end of the junction is discordant with germline, which a read error may explain. This chain connects TRBV7-2 to TRBJ1-2; TRBD1 agrees at 8 bases. This CDR3 is 13 amino acids long. Germline V gives CDR1 SGHTA, CDR2 FQGNSA. The CDR3 loop reads CASSRERGQERSF. DNA for the CDR3: TGTGCCAGCAGCCGAGAGAGGGGACAGGAAAGAAGCTTC.

J is TRBJ2-2 and V is TRBV5-1; 8 positions agree with TRBD2. V shed 0 bases, J shed 0 bases, and the junction held 10 bases outside the gene matches. Germline V gene data show CDR1 as SGHRS and CDR2 as YFSETQ. The CDR3 spans 19 residues. As DNA, the CDR3 is TGCGCCAGCAGCTTGGACCGTCGGGCGGGGGGAACGAACACCGGGGAGCTGTTTTTT. This codes for CASSLDRRAGGTNTGELFF. Variable domain in full (rest from reference TRBV5-1 and TRBJ2-2): KAGVTQTPRYLIKTRGQQVTLSCSPISGHRSVSWYQQTPGQGLQFLFEYFSETQRNKGNFPGRFSGRQFSNSRSEMNVSTLELGDSALYLCASSLDRRAGGTNTGELFFGEGSRLTVL.

The CDR3 protein is CATSRFAGAGANVLTF. The CDR3 DNA sequence: TGTGCCACCAGCAGATTTGCAGGGGCTGGGGCCAACGTCCTGACTTTC. The chain is built from TRBV15 and TRBJ2-6, with D tentatively TRBD1 (6 bases). The V gene lost 2 bases and the J gene lost 2 bases, with 10 bases spanning the gap. The CDR3 length is 16 residues. Germline CDR1 is LNHNV and CDR2 is YYDKDF (reference sequence).

This chain joins TRBV16 and TRBJ2-3; TRBD1 matches 7 bases. This CDR3 has 15 amino acids. V lost 0 bases and J lost 4; bases outside the gene matches: 4. Per germline, CDR1 KGHSY and CDR2 FQNENV. CDR3 in amino acids: CASSQSRGLSDTQYF. In DNA, the CDR3 is TGTGCCAGCAGCCAATCTAGGGGGCTCTCAGATACGCAGTATTTT.

This clone was observed a single time. This chain links TRBV2 with TRBJ1-2; 8 bases line up with TRBD1. V lost 0 bases to trimming and J lost 8 bases; unmatched junction nucleotides: 5. The germline V gene encodes CDR1 SNHLY and CDR2 FYNNEI. The CDR3 is made up of 14 amino acids. CDR3 in DNA: TGTGCCAGCAGTGAAGCCCAGGGGGCGGGAGGCTACACCTTC. Amino acid sequence: CASSEAQGAGGYTF.

This clone was found a few times. The chain recombines TRBV10-1 with TRBJ2-1; 11 positions agree with TRBD2. The V segment lost 8 bases and the J segment 1 base; nucleotides outside the gene matches: 13. The CDR3 loop spans 18 amino acids. Germline lookup yields CDR1 WNHNN and CDR2 SYGVQD (reference sequence). CDR3 in amino acids: CASPLAGALITSYNEQFF. CDR3 nucleotides: TGCGCCAGCCCACTAGCGGGGGCCCTAATTACTTCCTACAATGAGCAGTTCTTC.

In its sample, this clone was seen a few times. The chain uses TRBV7-7 and TRBJ2-7; 8 bases are a match to TRBD1. Germline lookup yields CDR1 SSHAT and CDR2 FNYEAQ (reference sequence). The CDR3 consists of 14 residues. V lost 6 bases to trimming and J lost 7 bases; unmatched junction nucleotides: 11. The CDR3 DNA sequence: TGTGCCAGCAGTAGGACAGGGACTCAGGGGGAGCAGTACTTC. This encodes CASSRTGTQGEQYF. Combining the CDR3 with reference TRBV7-7 and TRBJ2-7 gives the whole variable domain GAGVSQSPRYKVTKRGQDVTLRCDPISSHATLYWYQQALGQGPEFLTYFNYEAQPDKSGLPSDRFSAERPEGSISTLTIQRTEQRDSAMYRCASSRTGTQGEQYFGPGTRLTVT.

The CDR3 region has the DNA TGTGCCAGCTCACCCCGGGGTAAGGGGGACGAGACCCAGTACTTC. It translates to CASSPRGKGDETQYF. The V gene is TRBV18, the J gene TRBJ2-5, with a tentative D call TRBD1 (6 bases). Between the trimmed V and J ends, which lost 3 bases and 5 bases, there was a span of 16 bases. Germline V gene sequence: CDR1 KGHSH, CDR2 LQKENI. The CDR3 has 15 amino acids.

The rearrangement links TRBV5-6 to TRBJ1-5; weak D call: TRBD1 (5 bases). V was cut by 2 bases and J by 2 bases, with 14 bases left in between. The CDR3 extends over 16 amino acids. Per germline, CDR1 SGHDT and CDR2 YYEEEE. The DNA for the CDR3 is TGTGCCAGCAGCTTTTACCGCCGGGGGGGCAATCAGCCCCAGCATTTT. As protein: CASSFYRRGGNQPQHF.

This rearrangement joins TRBV5-1 to TRBJ2-6; possible D gene TRBD2, 6 bases. V lost 6 bases to trimming and J lost 0 bases, with 16 bases between them. The CDR3 extends over 17 amino acids. Germline V gene sequence: CDR1 SGHRS, CDR2 YFSETQ. In DNA, the CDR3 is TGCGCCAGCACGTCTTTCGGGGGAAACTCTGGGGCCAACGTCCTGACTTTC. Protein sequence: CASTSFGGNSGANVLTF. The variable domain in full, completed from reference TRBV5-1 and TRBJ2-6, reads KAGVTQTPRYLIKTRGQQVTLSCSPISGHRSVSWYQQTPGQGLQFLFEYFSETQRNKGNFPGRFSGRQFSNSRSEMNVSTLELGDSALYLCASTSFGGNSGANVLTFGAGSRLTVL.

The V call is TRBV5-4, the J call TRBJ1-2; perhaps TRBD1 as D (5 bases). CDR1 is SGHNT, CDR2 YYREEE, per germline (reference sequence). CDR3 length: 14 amino acids. The V end lost 1 base, the J end lost 4 bases, and 11 bases lay between the germline ends. CDR3 sequence reads: CASSLSGDPYGYTF. CDR3 nucleotides: TGTGCCAGCAGCTTGAGCGGGGACCCCTATGGCTACACCTTC.

This chain joins TRBV19 and TRBJ2-6, with unresolved D. Germline V gene lookup returns CDR1 LNHDA and CDR2 SQIVND (reference sequence). The V and J ends lost 5 bases and 0 bases respectively, with 17 bases between them. The CDR3 loop spans 18 amino acids. The CDR3 region is CASSPDPFGGSGANVLTF. In DNA, the CDR3 is TGTGCCAGTAGTCCCGACCCTTTCGGCGGCTCTGGGGCCAACGTCCTGACTTTC.

About this clone: An end of the junction does not agree with germline; a read error may underlie this. Here the CDR3 DNA reads TGTGCCAGCAGTCCCCGCCGGACTGGGCAAGGGACCCAGTACTTC. Its translation: CASSPRRTGQGTQYF. This chain connects TRBV2 to TRBJ2-5; TRBD2 might be the D (5 bases). The CDR3 is 15 residues long. Germline V CDR1 and CDR2: SNHLY, FYNNEI.

CDR3 sequence: CASSLLPWGPVSTDTQYF. Written as DNA, the CDR3 is TGTGCCAGCAGCCTGCTACCTTGGGGCCCCGTTAGCACAGATACGCAGTATTTT. The genes are TRBV7-2 and TRBJ2-3; perhaps TRBD1 as D (5 bases). V shed 5 bases and J shed 0 bases, with 21 bases lying between them. The CDR3 is 18 amino acids. The germline V gene has CDR1 SGHTA and CDR2 FQGNSA. The whole variable domain, remainder taken from reference TRBV7-2 and TRBJ2-3, is GAGVSQSPSNKVTEKGKDVELRCDPISGHTALYWYRQSLGQGLEFLIYFQGNSAPDKSGLPSDRFSAERTGGSVSTLTIQRTQQEDSAVYLCASSLLPWGPVSTDTQYFGPGTRLTVL.

The chain couples TRBV12-5 to TRBJ1-1; 11 positions agree with TRBD1. The CDR3 is 16 residues long. V dropped 1 base and J dropped 4; count of bases not matched to a gene: 5. Germline V gives CDR1 LGHNT, CDR2 FRNRAP. The CDR3 loop is CASGLGRTGGITEAFF. The CDR3 DNA follows: TGTGCTAGTGGTTTGGGCCGGACAGGGGGCATCACTGAAGCTTTCTTT.